This T cell receptor (beta chain) appears in the sequencing data of a study of tumor and adjacent non-tumor tissue in lung cancer. Study-level findings and limits: Significantly higher TCR diversity was found in tumor than normal lung. Top 100 clones took a larger repertoire share in normal lung.

RNA was extracted from bulk tissue without any cell sorting. The normal lung tissue was taken more than 3 cm from the tumor edge. Newly diagnosed lung cancer patients had thoracic surgery in China, August–late 2014, without prior chemotherapy. A modified ARM-PCR protocol with three rounds of nested PCR amplified TCRbeta. A single record per CDR3 protein comes from TCRdb applying MiXCR to the multiplex PCR reads. The repertoire has 55,000 to 65,000 distinct CDR3 sequences, roughly two thirds of them found once; the top ten carry around a third. This clonotype came up many times. As yet, its antigen is unknown. In germline, CDR1 is SGHAT, CDR2 FQNNGV. V shed 2 bases, J shed 3 bases, and the junction held 4 bases outside the gene matches. This CDR3 contains 15 residues.

The receptor comes from a man in his sixties or seventies with non-small cell lung cancer. Sample: distant non-tumor lung tissue. V gene TRBV11-2 combines with J gene TRBJ2-7; TRBD1 matches at 10 bases. CDR3 coding DNA: TGTGCCAGCAGCTTACCCCGGACAGGGGGCTACGAGCAGTACTTC. It translates to CASSLPRTGGYEQYF. Together with reference TRBV11-2 and TRBJ2-7, the CDR3 gives the full variable domain: EAGVAQSPRYKIIEKRQSVAFWCNPISGHATLYWYQQILGQGPKLLIQFQNNGVVDDSQLPKDRFSAERLKGVDSTLKIQPAKLEDSAVYLCASSLPRTGGYEQYFGPGTRLTVT.